One and the same sample provided the 18 T cell receptor beta chains below, sequenced in a study of blood T cell repertoires in COVID-19. Clones were sequenced by immunoSEQ multiplex PCR, and TCRdb holds only the in-frame ones, with some missing. The repertoire holds about 340,000 clones, with around 88% as singletons. Sequencing was done on a sample of peripheral blood. The receptors stem from a man aged 30 to 39 with active or convalescent COVID-19.

V is TRBV4-2 and J is TRBJ1-1; TRBD1 agrees at 8 bases. CDR3 length: 16 residues. The germline CDR1 and CDR2 sequences are LGHNA and YNFKEQ. V was clipped by 0 bases and J by 7 bases; unmatched bases: 10. CDR3 loop: CASSQDTRQGAGEAFF. DNA of the CDR3: TGTGCCAGCAGCCAAGACACACGTCAGGGGGCCGGTGAAGCTTTCTTT.

The genes are TRBV11-2 and TRBJ1-4; D not resolved. The CDR3 extends over 16 amino acids. V was cut by 0 bases and J by 8 bases, with 16 bases left in between. Germline V gene data show CDR1 as SGHAT and CDR2 as FQNNGV. CDR3 amino acids: CASSLDTPPGREKLFF. The CDR3 coding sequence is TGTGCCAGCAGCTTAGATACGCCTCCAGGCCGGGAAAAACTGTTTTTT.

This clone turned up a few times. The J gene is TRBJ2-7, the V gene TRBV30, with TRBD1 matching 7 bases. Germline trimming cut 0 bases from V and 1 base from J; bases unmatched to any gene: 12. Looked up from germline, CDR1 is GTSNPN and CDR2 is SVGIG (reference sequence). The CDR3 totals 17 residues. The CDR3: CAWSVPQGQRFSYEQYF. The CDR3 coding sequence is TGTGCCTGGAGTGTGCCTCAGGGACAGCGCTTTTCCTACGAGCAGTACTTC.

The V call is TRBV19, the J call TRBJ2-2, with 7 positions matching TRBD1. Germline-derived CDR1 and CDR2 are LNHDA and SQIVND (reference sequence). The CDR3 sequence is 14 residues long. V lost 3 bases to trimming and J lost 4 bases; unmatched junction nucleotides: 2. The CDR3 region is CASSISGGTGELFF. Here the CDR3 DNA reads TGTGCCAGTAGTATTTCAGGGGGCACCGGGGAGCTGTTTTTT. Full variable domain (remainder filled in from reference TRBV19 and TRBJ2-2): DGGITQSPKYLFRKEGQNVTLSCEQNLNHDAMYWYRQDPGQGLRLIYYSQIVNDFQKGDIAEGYSVSREKKESFPLTVTSAQKNPTAFYLCASSISGGTGELFFGEGSRLTVL.

The chain links TRBV7-2 to TRBJ1-3; weak D call: TRBD1 (5 bases). The germline V gene has CDR1 SGHTA and CDR2 FQGNSA. The CDR3 consists of 13 residues. The V gene lost 3 bases and the J gene lost 4 bases, with 7 bases spanning the gap. As DNA, the CDR3 is TGTGCCAGCAGCTTTGGGGCCGGAAACACCATATATTTT. Residues: CASSFGAGNTIYF.

The V and J genes are TRBV9 and TRBJ2-7, with a weak D call TRBD2 (5 bases). V gave up 0 bases and J gave up 7 bases, with 11 bases separating them. Germline assignment: CDR1 SGDLS and CDR2 YYNGEE. The CDR3 extends over 13 amino acids. The CDR3, as DNA: TGTGCCAGCAGCGTAGAAAGTGAGGGTGAGCAGTACTTC. Translating gives CASSVESEGEQYF. Full variable domain (outside the CDR3, taken from reference TRBV9 and TRBJ2-7): DSGVTQTPKHLITATGQRVTLRCSPRSGDLSVYWYQQSLDQGLQFLIQYYNGEERAKGNILERFSAQQFPDLHSELNLSSLELGDSALYFCASSVESEGEQYFGPGTRLTVT.

The V and J genes are TRBV5-5 and TRBJ2-1; TRBD1 agrees at 9 bases. The CDR3 is made up of 16 amino acids. Trimming cost V 2 bases and J 2 bases; bases outside gene matches: 5. Germline V gene data show CDR1 as SGHKS and CDR2 as YYEKEE (reference sequence). The CDR3 nucleotides read TGTGCCAGCAGCTTCGTGTGGGACAGGGCCTACAATGAGCAGTTCTTC. It codes for CASSFVWDRAYNEQFF.

The chain links TRBV20-1 to TRBJ2-3, with D perhaps TRBD1 (5 bases). CDR1 is DFQATT and CDR2 is SNEGSKA in the germline V gene (reference sequence). The germline V and J ends were trimmed by 4 bases and 10 bases, with 12 bases remaining between them. CDR3 length: 11 residues. CDR3 protein: CSAIPQESQYF. CDR3 DNA sequence: TGCAGTGCTATCCCACAGGAATCGCAGTATTTT.

This chain uses TRBV27 with TRBJ1-2; 10 bases are a match to TRBD1. The CDR3 totals 14 residues. CDR1 MNHEY and CDR2 SMNVEV come from the germline V gene (reference sequence). V was clipped by 4 bases and J by 7 bases; unmatched bases: 6. The DNA for the CDR3 is TGTGCCAGCAGTTCCCGACAGGGGGCTGCTGGCTACACCTTC. Translated, it gives CASSSRQGAAGYTF.

This clone was recorded a few times. The chain has TRBV10-3 and TRBJ2-1; 9 bases are a match to TRBD1. The CDR3 runs 15 residues. The V gene's germline CDR1 is ENHRY and CDR2 SYGVKD. The V and J ends lost 4 bases and 3 bases, in that order; junction bases with no gene match: 4. The CDR3 sequence: CAISADRGIYNEQFF. CDR3 nucleotides: TGTGCCATCAGTGCTGACAGGGGGATCTACAATGAGCAGTTCTTC.

The chain links TRBV5-1 to TRBJ1-1; maybe TRBD1 (6 bases). CDR1 is SGHRS and CDR2 is YFSETQ in the germline V gene. This CDR3 is 14 amino acids long. Trimming left V 0 bases short and J 4 bases short, with 10 bases between. The CDR3 loop is CASSLATGSTEAFF. The CDR3 region has the DNA TGCGCCAGCAGCTTGGCCACAGGGTCCACTGAAGCTTTCTTT.

This chain connects TRBV15 to TRBJ1-1, with D possibly being TRBD1 (5 bases). This CDR3 has 15 residues. The germline V gene has CDR1 LNHNV and CDR2 YYDKDF (reference sequence). The V gene lost 0 bases and the J gene lost 11 bases, with 19 bases spanning the gap. The CDR3 spells CATSRDLGPGTRAFF. In nucleotides, the CDR3 is TGTGCCACCAGCAGAGATCTGGGTCCCGGGACTCGGGCTTTCTTT. The full variable domain, rest sourced from reference TRBV15 and TRBJ1-1, is DAMVIQNPRYQVTQFGKPVTLSCSQTLNHNVMYWYQQKSSQAPKLLFHYYDKDFNNEADTPDNFQSRRPNTSFCFLDIRSPGLGDTAMYLCATSRDLGPGTRAFFGQGTRLTVV.

This clone has a handful of counts. CDR3 nucleotides: TGTGCCAGCAGTAGACTAGCTGCCGACGAGCAGTACTTC. Translating it yields CASSRLAADEQYF. This chain uses TRBV6-5 with TRBJ2-7, with 7 bases fitting TRBD2. This CDR3 spans 13 amino acids. V lost 5 bases to trimming and J lost 5 bases; unmatched junction nucleotides: 6. Germline V gene sequence: CDR1 MNHEY, CDR2 SVGAGI.

This rearrangement joins TRBV3-1 (or the pseudogene TRBV3-2) to TRBJ2-1; D not resolved. CDR3 length: 11 residues. Germline lookup yields CDR1 LGHDT and CDR2 YNNKEL (reference sequence). V was pared by 2 bases and J by 8 bases, with 4 bases between. CDR3 DNA: TGTGCCAGCAGCCAACGGGATGAGCAGTTCTTC. It yields the protein CASSQRDEQFF.

The chain links TRBV18 to TRBJ2-5; 11 bases map to TRBD2. From germline, CDR1 is KGHSH and CDR2 LQKENI. The CDR3 runs to 16 residues. Trimming removed 10 bases from V and 1 base from J; junction bases left unmatched: 11. CDR3 coding DNA: TGTGCCACCCAATTGGGGACTAGCGGACTCCAAGAGACCCAGTACTTC. Translation: CATQLGTSGLQETQYF.

DNA for the CDR3: TGCGCCAGCAGCCAAGAAGAGGCAGATACGCAGTATTTT. Protein product: CASSQEEADTQYF. This chain connects TRBV4-3 to TRBJ2-3; D not resolved. The V end lost 0 bases, the J end lost 4 bases, and 5 bases lay between the germline ends. Per germline, CDR1 LGHNA and CDR2 YSLEER. The CDR3 is 13 amino acids.

The chain carries TRBV19 and TRBJ2-3; 8 bases are shared with TRBD2. With V trimmed by 3 bases and J by 3 bases, 11 bases remained unmatched. Germline V CDR1 and CDR2: LNHDA, SQIVND (reference sequence). CDR3 length: 17 amino acids. The CDR3 nucleotides are TGTGCCAGTAGTATCCTCGGAGTAGCGGGAAATACAGATACGCAGTATTTT. Protein product: CASSILGVAGNTDTQYF. Combining the CDR3 with reference TRBV19 and TRBJ2-3 gives the whole variable domain DGGITQSPKYLFRKEGQNVTLSCEQNLNHDAMYWYRQDPGQGLRLIYYSQIVNDFQKGDIAEGYSVSREKKESFPLTVTSAQKNPTAFYLCASSILGVAGNTDTQYFGPGTRLTVL.

This clone was found a few times. The CDR3 reads CASSAGATSGNTIYF. In DNA, the CDR3 is TGTGCCAGCAGCGCAGGCGCCACCTCTGGAAACACCATATATTTT. The chain uses TRBV11-3 and TRBJ1-3; D is unclear. The CDR3 consists of 15 residues. Germline CDR1 reads SGHNT; CDR2 reads YENEEA. V was shortened by 5 bases and J by 0 bases, with 11 bases between the two germline ends.